This T cell receptor (beta chain) was recovered during a study of vaccination effects on CD4 cells after COVID-19. Assay used: immunoSEQ multiplex PCR; TCRdb lists only in-frame clones, some missing. Found here are 75,000 to 100,000 clones, over 70% of them singletons; the top ten hold 0.85% to 1.3%. This clone was observed a handful of times. Its specificity is not known. The CDR3 spans 14 residues. Germline CDR1 SGHKS, CDR2 YYEKEE (reference sequence). Trimming at V came to 3 bases and at J to 7 bases, leaving 3 bases not matched to a gene. Before sequencing took place, the ViraFEST assay used viral peptide pools to expand antigen-specific CD4+ T cells. Following 10 days of culture, CD4+ T cells were isolated. Each participant received a vaccine that was either BNT162b2 or mRNA-1273, given as two doses.

The receptor was isolated from a human donor who received a COVID-19 vaccine. V gene TRBV5-5 combines with J gene TRBJ1-6; 8 nucleotides agree with TRBD1. Material: CD4+ T cells from PBMCs cultured with HCoV-OC43 spike peptides, obtained after COVID-19 vaccination. Noted subset: HCoV-OC43 spike overlapping peptide pool stimulation. The CDR3 DNA reads as TGTGCCAGCAGCTCGGGACAGGACAATTCACCCCTCCACTTT. Protein: CASSSGQDNSPLHF.